Following are 25 T cell receptor beta chains from one sample sequenced in a study of circulating and synovial CD4+ cells in juvenile arthritis. TCRdb keeps only in-frame clones here, not all; method: immunoSEQ multiplex PCR. The sample records fewer than 35,000 clones, less than 97% being singletons. The sample comprised CD4+ T cells from blood. These TCRs come from a human donor with juvenile idiopathic arthritis.

The V and J genes are TRBV28 and TRBJ1-2; a weak D match, TRBD1 (5 bases). The length of the CDR3 is 13 residues. V lost 5 bases and J lost 8, with 15 bases in between. The germline CDR1 and CDR2 sequences are MDHEN and SYDVKM. CDR3 sequence: CASSTRVTWGYTF. The CDR3 DNA follows: TGTGCCAGCAGTACCAGGGTTACCTGGGGCTACACCTTC.

The gene calls are TRBV10-1 and TRBJ1-5; D unclear. Germline assignment: CDR1 WNHNN and CDR2 SYGVQD (reference sequence). The V and J ends lost 11 bases and 4 bases respectively, with 27 bases between them. The CDR3 sequence is 17 residues long. CDR3 amino acids: CASLSTGGPTRNQPQHF. CDR3 in DNA: TGCGCCTCCCTTTCGACCGGAGGGCCAACAAGGAATCAGCCCCAGCATTTT.

This clone was counted a few times. V is TRBV28 and J is TRBJ1-4; 12 nucleotides line up with TRBD1. The junction had 4 bases not matched to a gene; V was cut back by 3 bases and J by 5 bases. Germline loops: CDR1 MDHEN, CDR2 SYDVKM. This CDR3 is 16 amino acids long. CDR3 bases: TGTGCCAGCAGTTTTCGGGACAGGGGGCGAAATGAAAAACTGTTTTTT. It is translated as CASSFRDRGRNEKLFF.

This chain links TRBV4-2 with TRBJ2-5; 11 bases align to TRBD2. CDR1 and CDR2 from the germline V gene are LGHNA and YNFKEQ. This CDR3 comprises 17 residues. V lost 2 bases to trimming and J lost 1 base; unmatched junction nucleotides: 6. The CDR3 sequence: CASSQQAGTSGQETQYF. The CDR3 DNA reads TGTGCCAGCAGCCAACAGGCCGGGACTAGCGGCCAAGAGACCCAGTACTTC.

The rearrangement links TRBV19 to TRBJ2-6; tentatively, D is TRBD1 (5 bases). The CDR3 loop spans 16 amino acids. From germline, CDR1 is LNHDA and CDR2 SQIVND (reference sequence). V dropped 5 bases and J dropped 2 bases, with 13 bases sitting between them. CDR3 amino acids: CASSRKTGTGANVLTF. The CDR3 DNA follows: TGTGCCAGTAGTCGCAAAACAGGTACTGGGGCCAACGTCCTGACTTTC.

V usage is TRBV5-1 and J usage is TRBJ1-1; D may be TRBD1 (6 bases). The length of the CDR3 is 16 residues. The V end was cut by 1 base, the J end by 0 bases, with 13 bases between. Germline V gives CDR1 SGHRS, CDR2 YFSETQ. The CDR3, as DNA: TGCGCCAGCAGCTTGCCCTCCCGACAGGTGAACACTGAAGCTTTCTTT. Translation gives CASSLPSRQVNTEAFF.

The chain employs TRBV9 and TRBJ1-2, with 7 nucleotides matching TRBD1. Germline-derived CDR1 and CDR2 are SGDLS and YYNGEE. CDR3 size: 14 residues. V dropped 5 bases and J dropped 2; count of bases not matched to a gene: 6. This chain's CDR3 is CASRRDSANYGYTF. As DNA, the CDR3 is TGTGCCAGCAGACGGGACAGCGCGAACTATGGCTACACCTTC.

The V gene is TRBV9, the J gene TRBJ2-3, with 10 bases lining up with TRBD2. The CDR3 consists of 15 residues. Germline CDR1 reads SGDLS; CDR2 reads YYNGEE. V lost 3 bases, J lost 1 base, and 2 bases stayed unmatched. CDR3 amino acids: CASSDSGGRTDTQYF. The CDR3 nucleotides read TGTGCCAGCAGCGATAGCGGGGGGCGCACAGATACGCAGTATTTT. The whole variable domain, filled in from reference TRBV9 and TRBJ2-3, reads DSGVTQTPKHLITATGQRVTLRCSPRSGDLSVYWYQQSLDQGLQFLIQYYNGEERAKGNILERFSAQQFPDLHSELNLSSLELGDSALYFCASSDSGGRTDTQYFGPGTRLTVL.

The rearrangement uses TRBV5-5 and TRBJ2-5; perhaps TRBD1 as D (6 bases). Germline values: CDR1 SGHKS, CDR2 YYEKEE (reference sequence). The germline V and J ends were trimmed by 2 bases and 2 bases, with 10 bases remaining between them. This CDR3 comprises 14 residues. DNA for the CDR3: TGTGCCAGCAGCTTAGGACAGAATCAAGAGACCCAGTACTTC. Amino acids: CASSLGQNQETQYF.

The chain carries TRBV5-6 and TRBJ2-7; 7 nucleotides align to TRBD1. The CDR3 runs 13 residues. In germline, CDR1 is SGHDT, CDR2 YYEEEE. V was pared by 4 bases and J by 3 bases, with 4 bases of the junction left unmatched. CDR3 residues: CASSLRQGYEQYF. The CDR3 region has the DNA TGTGCCAGCAGCCTGAGACAGGGCTACGAGCAGTACTTC.

This rearrangement joins TRBV5-1 to TRBJ2-3, with 8 bases lining up with TRBD1. This CDR3 has 18 amino acids. V lost 5 bases to trimming and J lost 0 bases; unmatched junction nucleotides: 14. The germline gives CDR1 SGHRS, CDR2 YFSETQ. The CDR3 protein is CASSLRDRQDSSTDTQYF. Here the CDR3 DNA reads TGCGCCAGCAGTCTCCGGGACAGGCAAGACTCTAGCACAGATACGCAGTATTTT.

The rearrangement uses TRBV19 and TRBJ1-6; 7 nucleotides agree with TRBD1. The germline V gene has CDR1 LNHDA and CDR2 SQIVND (reference sequence). V gave up 3 bases and J gave up 5 bases; unmatched junction bases: 1. This CDR3 spans 14 amino acids. The CDR3 sequence is CASSITGDNSPLHF. The CDR3 nucleotides read TGTGCCAGTAGTATCACAGGGGATAATTCACCCCTCCACTTT.

This rearrangement joins TRBV19 to TRBJ1-2; 7 positions match TRBD1. V was pared by 7 bases and J by 4 bases, with 15 bases of the junction left unmatched. The CDR3 has 16 residues. Germline loops: CDR1 LNHDA, CDR2 SQIVND (reference sequence). The CDR3 spells CASTLGWGQPSYGYTF. The CDR3 nucleotides read TGTGCCAGTACTTTGGGTTGGGGACAGCCAAGCTATGGCTACACCTTC.

The genes are TRBV5-4 and TRBJ2-1; TRBD2 matches 10 bases. The CDR3 has 19 residues. The germline V gene has CDR1 SGHNT and CDR2 YYREEE (reference sequence). V was clipped by 4 bases and J by 0 bases; unmatched bases: 13. CDR3: CASSLRTSGGRSSYNEQFF. CDR3 bases: TGTGCCAGCAGCCTACGGACTAGCGGAGGCAGGAGCTCCTACAATGAGCAGTTCTTC.

This rearrangement joins TRBV10-3 to TRBJ2-7, with a weak D call TRBD1 (5 bases). CDR3 size: 14 residues. The V end lost 2 bases, the J end lost 1 base, and 9 bases lay between the germline ends. CDR1 is ENHRY and CDR2 is SYGVKD in the germline V gene. The CDR3 DNA follows: TGTGCCATCAGTGAGAGGGGTCGTTCCTACGAGCAGTACTTC. Amino acid sequence: CAISERGRSYEQYF.

The gene calls are TRBV5-6 and TRBJ1-1, with D perhaps TRBD1 (6 bases). CDR3 size: 15 residues. V gave up 4 bases and J gave up 1 base, with 14 bases separating them. Germline V gives CDR1 SGHDT, CDR2 YYEEEE. DNA for the CDR3: TGTGCCAGCAGCCCACCGGACAGAAGGAACACTGAAGCTTTCTTT. Translating it yields CASSPPDRRNTEAFF.

This clone has a single count. J is TRBJ1-1 and V is TRBV6-5, with 7 bases aligning to TRBD1. Germline V lookup: CDR1 MNHEY, CDR2 SVGAGI. This CDR3 contains 16 residues. Trimming cost V 2 bases and J 0 bases; bases outside gene matches: 6. The CDR3 DNA reads TGTGCCAGCAGTTACCACAGGGGAAGGGTGAACACTGAAGCTTTCTTT. It codes for CASSYHRGRVNTEAFF.

The rearrangement joins TRBV7-9 to TRBJ1-1; a possible D gene is TRBD1 (5 bases). V lost 2 bases, J lost 5 bases, and 15 bases lay in between. This CDR3 is 15 amino acids long. The germline gives CDR1 SEHNR, CDR2 FQNEAQ (reference sequence). CDR3 region: CASSLLVGARTEAFF. The CDR3, as DNA: TGTGCCAGCAGCTTACTTGTAGGGGCGAGGACTGAAGCTTTCTTT.

The chain recombines TRBV5-1 with TRBJ2-1, with TRBD1 as a possible D gene (5 bases). The germline V gene has CDR1 SGHRS and CDR2 YFSETQ. This CDR3 contains 16 residues. Trimming removed 4 bases from V and 0 bases from J, with 14 bases in between. The CDR3 DNA reads TGCGCCAGCAGCCTCCAGACAGCGAACTCCTACAATGAGCAGTTCTTC. The encoded protein is CASSLQTANSYNEQFF.

The genes are TRBV6-5 and TRBJ2-7; D is perhaps TRBD1 (6 bases). V lost 5 bases and J 4 bases, leaving 9 bases between the germline ends. CDR3 length: 12 residues. The germline gives CDR1 MNHEY, CDR2 SVGAGI. The CDR3 bases are TGTGCCAGCAGTCTGCAGGGGTACGAGCAGTACTTC. As protein: CASSLQGYEQYF.

The chain combines TRBV4-1 with TRBJ2-1, with TRBD2 identical over 12 bases. The germline V gene encodes CDR1 MGHRA and CDR2 YSYEKL. V gave up 3 bases and J gave up 7 bases; unmatched junction bases: 7. The CDR3 length is 16 residues. The CDR3 sequence is CASSHAGLAGWNEQFF. For the CDR3, the DNA is TGCGCCAGCAGCCATGCTGGACTAGCGGGATGGAATGAGCAGTTCTTC.

CDR3 amino acids: CSVVGRPYEQYF. The CDR3 bases are TGCAGCGTTGTAGGGAGGCCCTACGAGCAGTACTTC. The chain carries TRBV29-1 and TRBJ2-7, with D possibly being TRBD2 (6 bases). V was cut by 4 bases and J by 2 bases, with 9 bases left in between. This CDR3 contains 12 residues. Germline CDR1 reads SQVTM; CDR2 reads ANQGSEA.

This rearrangement joins TRBV5-1 to TRBJ2-3; maybe TRBD2 (6 bases). The V and J ends lost 2 bases and 2 bases respectively, with 9 bases between them. The CDR3 has 14 residues. Per the germline V gene, CDR1 is SGHRS and CDR2 is YFSETQ. The CDR3: CASSLAGPTDTQYF. The CDR3, as DNA: TGCGCCAGCAGCTTAGCGGGCCCCACAGATACGCAGTATTTT.

The chain recombines TRBV2 with TRBJ2-1; weak D call: TRBD1 (5 bases). Germline V gene sequence: CDR1 SNHLY, CDR2 FYNNEI. V was shortened by 6 bases and J by 8 bases, with 20 bases between the two germline ends. The CDR3 loop spans 15 amino acids. CDR3 sequence (DNA): TGTGCCAGCAGAGTACAGGCTTACGTGTTCGATGAGCAGTTCTTC. It encodes CASRVQAYVFDEQFF.

The CDR3 region is CASSPRGLAGNTIYF. CDR3 bases: TGTGCCAGCAGCCCCAGAGGGCTGGCTGGAAACACCATATATTTT. The rearrangement uses TRBV11-2 and TRBJ1-3; D gene unclear. Looked up from germline, CDR1 is SGHAT and CDR2 is FQNNGV. The CDR3 length is 15 residues. The germline V and J ends were trimmed by 5 bases and 2 bases, with 13 bases remaining between them.